This T cell receptor (beta chain) was captured in a study of Ad26.COV2.S vaccination and SARS-CoV-2 variants. In the study overall: The vaccine Ad26.COV2.S was put into the muscle once, or twice with 56 days between. Broader study findings: Higher spike-specific TCR breadth was found in vaccine recipients than in placebo recipients. Using TCR breadth and depth analyses may have led to underestimated total T cell responses.

Sequencing was performed with immunoSEQ multiplex PCR; in TCRdb, only in-frame clones are kept and a portion is missing. The table has about 680,000 clones, roughly nine tenths seen once. Points on this clone: Its specificity is unknown.

Noted treatment: about 20 received Ad26.COV2.S at low or high dose, single or two shots; about 5 received placebo; per-sample allocation not given. Samples came from day 63 after the first vaccine or placebo injection. Donation came from an adult in Boston who was aged 18-55 years. Here the sequenced sample was peripheral blood, taken in a trial of Ad26.COV2.S vaccine versus placebo. This TCR was sampled from a person between 18 and 59 years old who received the Ad26.COV2.S COVID-19 vaccine or a placebo.

The CDR3 bases are TGTGCCTGGAGTTTTGGGGAGGTCAGAGTGGACAATCAGCCCCAGCATTTT. This codes for CAWSFGEVRVDNQPQHF. The chain is built from TRBV30 and TRBJ1-5, with D uncertain. With 2 bases removed from V and 3 bases from J, the gap between germline ends came to 20 bases. From germline, CDR1 is GTSNPN and CDR2 SVGIG (reference sequence). This CDR3 has 17 residues.